The present entry profiles one T cell receptor (beta chain) with its context. Here immunoSEQ multiplex PCR was the method, and the copy in TCRdb shows in-frame clones only, minus some. Here the sample spans 40,000 to 50,000 clones, roughly four fifths being singletons. The data are from a study of blood T cell repertoires in COVID-19. The clonotype originates from a man between 35 and 55 years old with active or convalescent COVID-19. The sample taken for sequencing was peripheral blood.

Here the CDR3 reads CASTPRGADTGELFF. In nucleotides, the CDR3 is TGCGCCAGCACTCCCAGGGGGGCAGACACCGGGGAGCTGTTTTTT. V gene TRBV5-1 combines with J gene TRBJ2-2; D may be TRBD1 (7 bases). The V end lost 6 bases, the J end lost 3 bases, and 15 bases lay between the germline ends. Germline V lookup: CDR1 SGHRS, CDR2 YFSETQ. This CDR3 contains 15 residues.